This entry lists 15 T cell receptor beta chains sequenced from one sample in a study of neurological immune-mediated disorders. TCRdb ran MiXCR on the 5' RACE reads and lists one entry per CDR3 protein. This sample carries approximately 30,000 distinct CDR3 sequences, 5.5% to 6% of them seen once, and the ten largest clones take approximately 2.1%. The sequenced sample consisted of CD4+ T cells from blood. The receptors derive from a woman between 45 and 65 years old in good health.

This clonotype was picked up many times. The V gene is TRBV30, the J gene TRBJ1-3, with unresolved D. The V end lost 4 bases, the J end lost 3 bases, and 4 bases lay between the germline ends. The CDR3 is made up of 11 amino acids. Per the germline V gene, CDR1 is GTSNPN and CDR2 is SVGIG (reference sequence). The CDR3 loop is CAWIGGNTIYF. The CDR3 region has the DNA TGTGCCTGGATTGGTGGAAACACCATATATTTT. The complete variable domain, with remaining parts taken from reference TRBV30 and TRBJ1-3, reads SQTIHQWPATLVQPVGSPLSLECTVEGTSNPNLYWYRQAAGRGLQLLFYSVGIGQISSEVPQNLSASRPQDRQFILSSKKLLLSDSGFYLCAWIGGNTIYFGEGSWLTVV.

In its sample, this clonotype was seen many times. V usage is TRBV14 and J usage is TRBJ2-3; 9 bases align to TRBD1. CDR1 and CDR2 from the germline V gene are SGHDN and FVKESK. The CDR3 has 15 amino acids. V lost 2 bases to trimming and J lost 6 bases; unmatched junction nucleotides: 6. The CDR3, as DNA: TGTGCCAGCAGCCAAACGACAGGGGGATCGGATACGCAGTATTTT. Protein sequence: CASSQTTGGSDTQYF.

This clonotype has a count of ten or more. The chain combines TRBV5-1 with TRBJ2-2; no reliable D call. V lost 4 bases to trimming and J lost 4 bases, with 14 bases between them. Looked up from germline, CDR1 is SGHRS and CDR2 is YFSETQ. The CDR3 covers 15 residues. CDR3 coding DNA: TGCGCCAGCAGCCCCCCTGCTTCGAGCACCGGGGAGCTGTTTTTT. This encodes CASSPPASSTGELFF.

This clonotype was observed many times. The chain combines TRBV20-1 with TRBJ2-7; 7 nucleotides agree with TRBD1. Trimming cost V 3 bases and J 0 bases; bases outside gene matches: 2. The CDR3 runs 13 residues. Germline CDR1 DFQATT, CDR2 SNEGSKA (reference sequence). The CDR3 loop is CSARRDSSYEQYF. CDR3 nucleotides: TGCAGTGCTAGGAGGGACAGCTCCTACGAGCAGTACTTC.

There are many counts of this clonotype. The V call is TRBV28, the J call TRBJ1-6; D is unclear. The CDR3 sequence is 12 residues long. The V end was cut by 5 bases, the J end by 14 bases, with 13 bases between. Germline CDR1 reads MDHEN; CDR2 reads SYDVKM. CDR3 coding DNA: TGTGCCAGCAGTCCCAGTCGGAGGGCCCTCCACTTT. Translated, it gives CASSPSRRALHF.

Many counts were recorded for this clonotype. The rearrangement uses TRBV28 and TRBJ2-3, with a possible D match to TRBD2 (5 bases). This CDR3 contains 15 residues. CDR1 is MDHEN, CDR2 SYDVKM, per germline. V lost 7 bases and J 2 bases, leaving 16 bases between the germline ends. The CDR3 DNA sequence: TGTGCCAGCAAGCTCCGGACTGGGATCACAGATACGCAGTATTTT. It codes for CASKLRTGITDTQYF.

Many counts were recorded for this clonotype. The chain combines TRBV14 with TRBJ2-1; unclear D gene. From germline, CDR1 is SGHDN and CDR2 FVKESK. This CDR3 comprises 15 residues. Trimming left V 0 bases short and J 4 bases short, with 10 bases between. DNA of the CDR3: TGTGCCAGCAGCCAAGAACAGCCGTGGTACAATGAGCAGTTCTTC. Translation: CASSQEQPWYNEQFF.

This clonotype was found many times. V and J are TRBV9 and TRBJ1-1; D may be TRBD1 (5 bases). V dropped 0 bases and J dropped 0 bases, with 6 bases sitting between them. Per germline, CDR1 SGDLS and CDR2 YYNGEE. CDR3 length: 14 amino acids. Written as DNA, the CDR3 is TGTGCCAGCAGCGTAGGGGGGATGAACACTGAAGCTTTCTTT. The encoded protein is CASSVGGMNTEAFF.

The sample holds many counts of this clonotype. This CDR3 is CASSFRLAGGLGTGELFF. DNA for the CDR3: TGTGCCAGCAGCTTTAGACTAGCGGGGGGGCTAGGCACCGGGGAGCTGTTTTTT. This chain connects TRBV7-2 to TRBJ2-2, with 14 bases fitting TRBD2. The CDR3 totals 18 residues. V lost 3 bases to trimming and J lost 4 bases; unmatched junction nucleotides: 7. CDR1 and CDR2 (germline): SGHTA, FQGNSA.

This clonotype was observed many times. The V and J genes are TRBV7-8 and TRBJ1-1; D is uncertain. The CDR3 runs to 13 residues. Per germline, CDR1 SGHVS and CDR2 FQNEAQ. V was clipped by 2 bases and J by 7 bases, with 11 bases between them. The CDR3 DNA follows: TGTGCCAGCAGCTTAATGTTGGATAGTGAAGCTTTCTTT. This gives the protein CASSLMLDSEAFF.

This clonotype showed up just a few times. The CDR3 DNA sequence: TGCAGTGCTAGAGATCACCCGATCTCTGGAAACACCATATATTTT. It translates to CSARDHPISGNTIYF. The rearrangement uses TRBV20-1 and TRBJ1-3, with D unresolved. This CDR3 comprises 15 residues. Between the trimmed V and J ends, which lost 0 bases and 0 bases, there was a span of 9 bases. CDR1 and CDR2 from the germline V gene are DFQATT and SNEGSKA (reference sequence).

This clonotype was counted at least ten times. The chain employs TRBV7-3 and TRBJ2-3; D may be TRBD1 or TRBD2 (6 bases each). The germline V gene has CDR1 SGHTA and CDR2 FQGTGA. The length of the CDR3 is 13 residues. The V end was cut by 0 bases, the J end by 8 bases, with 9 bases between. Here the CDR3 DNA reads TGTGCCAGCAGCTTAACAGAGGGGGGTACGCAGTATTTT. The encoded protein is CASSLTEGGTQYF.

This clonotype was recorded at least ten times. This chain connects TRBV7-6 to TRBJ2-7; a weak D match, TRBD2 (6 bases). CDR1 is SGHVS and CDR2 is FNYEAQ in the germline V gene. CDR3 length: 13 amino acids. V gave up 5 bases and J gave up 9 bases, with 17 bases separating them. CDR3 protein: CASSLGNSGGQYF. DNA of the CDR3: TGTGCCAGCAGCCTAGGAAATTCCGGGGGGCAGTACTTC.

This clonotype was picked up many times. V is TRBV20-1 and J is TRBJ1-2, with D tentatively TRBD1 (5 bases). CDR1 is DFQATT, CDR2 SNEGSKA, per germline (reference sequence). V shed 0 bases and J shed 6 bases, with 8 bases lying between them. The CDR3 runs 12 residues. CDR3: CSARERGDGYTF. CDR3 DNA sequence: TGCAGTGCTAGAGAACGGGGGGATGGCTACACCTTC.

This clonotype was counted ten times or more. This chain joins TRBV6-6 and TRBJ1-2; D perhaps matches TRBD1 (5 bases). The CDR3 covers 11 residues. In germline, CDR1 is MNHNY, CDR2 SVGAGI (reference sequence). V lost 8 bases to trimming and J lost 7 bases, with 11 bases between them. Here the CDR3 reads CASGPGGGYTF. CDR3 in DNA: TGTGCCAGCGGACCGGGGGGTGGCTACACCTTC.